One TCR beta chain is described in this entry. The sample comes from a study of blood T cell repertoires in COVID-19. Only in-frame clones appear in the TCRdb table, and some are missing; sequencing was by immunoSEQ multiplex PCR. In the table there are approximately 220,000 clones, around 92% of which are singletons. The receptor was derived from a young woman with acute COVID-19. Material for sequencing was PBMCs or T cells enriched from blood (not recorded which).

The CDR3 sequence is CASSESFSNQPQHF. The CDR3 region has the DNA TGTGCCAGCAGTGAGTCCTTTAGCAATCAGCCCCAGCATTTT. The gene calls are TRBV28 and TRBJ1-5; D is undetermined. The germline CDR1 and CDR2 sequences are MDHEN and SYDVKM. There are 14 residues in the CDR3. Deletions cut 5 bases from V and 0 bases from J, with 8 bases between.